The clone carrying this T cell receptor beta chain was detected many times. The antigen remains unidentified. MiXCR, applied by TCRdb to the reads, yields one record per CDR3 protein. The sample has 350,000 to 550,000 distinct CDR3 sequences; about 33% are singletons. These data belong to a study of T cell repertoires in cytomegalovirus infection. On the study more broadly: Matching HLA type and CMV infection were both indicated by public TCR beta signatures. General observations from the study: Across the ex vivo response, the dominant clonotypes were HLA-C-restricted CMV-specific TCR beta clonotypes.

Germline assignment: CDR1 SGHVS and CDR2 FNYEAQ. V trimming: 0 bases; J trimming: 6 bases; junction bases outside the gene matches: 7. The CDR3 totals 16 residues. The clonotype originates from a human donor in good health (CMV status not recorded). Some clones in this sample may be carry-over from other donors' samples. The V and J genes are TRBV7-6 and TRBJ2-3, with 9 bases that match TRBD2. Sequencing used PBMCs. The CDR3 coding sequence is TGTGCCAGCAGCTTAGCCAGCGGGGGGCACCCTGATACGCAGTATTTT. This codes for CASSLASGGHPDTQYF.